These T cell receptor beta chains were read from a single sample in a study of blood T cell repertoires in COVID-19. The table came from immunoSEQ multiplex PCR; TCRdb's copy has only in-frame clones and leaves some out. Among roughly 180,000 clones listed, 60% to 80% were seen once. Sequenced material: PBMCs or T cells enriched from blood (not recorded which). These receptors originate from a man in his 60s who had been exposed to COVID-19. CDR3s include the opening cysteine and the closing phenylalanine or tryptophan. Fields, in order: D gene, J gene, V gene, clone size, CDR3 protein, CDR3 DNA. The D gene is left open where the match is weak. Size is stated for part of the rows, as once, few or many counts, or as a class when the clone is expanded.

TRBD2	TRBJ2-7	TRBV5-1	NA	CASSSGLAVYEQYF	TGCGCCAGCAGCTCGGGACTAGCGGTTTACGAGCAGTACTTC
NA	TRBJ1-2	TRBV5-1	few	CASRDSTLGGYTF	TGCGCCAGCAGGGACAGCACATTGGGTGGCTACACCTTC
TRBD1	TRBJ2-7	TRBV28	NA	CASSLRDRALREQYF	TGTGCCAGCAGTTTACGGGACAGGGCCTTGAGGGAGCAGTACTTC
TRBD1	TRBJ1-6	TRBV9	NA	CASSYSGTGNSPLHF	TGTGCCAGCAGCTATTCCGGGACAGGAAATTCACCCCTCCACTTT
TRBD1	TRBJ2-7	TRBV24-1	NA	CATSSTGGRYEQYF	TGTGCCACCAGTTCGACAGGGGGCAGGTACGAGCAGTACTTC
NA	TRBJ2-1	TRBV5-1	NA	CASSLARQSYNEQFF	TGCGCCAGCAGCTTGGCGAGGCAGAGCTACAATGAGCAGTTCTTC
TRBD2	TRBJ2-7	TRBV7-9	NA	CASSLLAGEQYF	TGTGCCAGCAGCTTATTAGCGGGCGAGCAGTACTTC
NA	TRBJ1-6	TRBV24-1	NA	CATSISQGSNNSPLHF	TGTGCCACAAGTATATCCCAGGGTTCCAATAATTCACCCCTCCACTTT
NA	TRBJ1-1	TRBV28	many	CASGGEGGRWTEAFF	TGTGCCAGCGGCGGTGAAGGCGGCCGGTGGACTGAAGCTTTCTTT
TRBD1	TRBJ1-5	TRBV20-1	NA	CSASQQGLGNQPQHF	TGCAGTGCTAGTCAACAGGGGTTGGGCAATCAGCCCCAGCATTTT
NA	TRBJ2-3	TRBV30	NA	CAWTLTSTDTQYF	TGTGCCTGGACCCTAACTAGCACAGATACGCAGTATTTT
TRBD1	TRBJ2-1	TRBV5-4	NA	CASSLSGKQGGYDEQFF	TGTGCCAGCAGCTTGTCGGGTAAACAGGGGGGTTACGATGAGCAGTTCTTC
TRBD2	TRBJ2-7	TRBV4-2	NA	CASSQPSGRTYEQYF	TGTGCCAGCAGCCAACCTAGCGGGAGGACCTACGAGCAGTACTTC
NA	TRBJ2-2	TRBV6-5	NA	CASSEGEGELFF	TGTGCCAGCAGCGAGGGGGAAGGGGAGCTGTTTTTT
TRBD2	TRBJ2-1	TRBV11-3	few	CASSLVTTSGRHEQFF	TGTGCCAGCAGCTTAGTAACCACTAGCGGGAGGCATGAGCAGTTCTTC
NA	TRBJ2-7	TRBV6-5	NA	CASSYAGYVGEQYF	TGTGCCAGCAGTTACGCCGGGTATGTTGGCGAGCAGTACTTC